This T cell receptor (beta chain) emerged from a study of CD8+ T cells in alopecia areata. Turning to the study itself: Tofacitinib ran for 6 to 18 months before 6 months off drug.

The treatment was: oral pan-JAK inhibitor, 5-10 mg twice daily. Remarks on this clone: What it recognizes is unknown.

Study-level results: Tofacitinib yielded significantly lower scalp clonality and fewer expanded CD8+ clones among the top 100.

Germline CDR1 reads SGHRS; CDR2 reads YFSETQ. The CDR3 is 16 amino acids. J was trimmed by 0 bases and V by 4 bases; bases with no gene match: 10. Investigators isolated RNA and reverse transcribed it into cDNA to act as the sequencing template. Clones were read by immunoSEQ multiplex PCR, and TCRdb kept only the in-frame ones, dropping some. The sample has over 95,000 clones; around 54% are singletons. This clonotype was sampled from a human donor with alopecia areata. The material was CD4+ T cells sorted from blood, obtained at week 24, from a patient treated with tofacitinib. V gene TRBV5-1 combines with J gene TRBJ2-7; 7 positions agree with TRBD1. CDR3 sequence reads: CASSPRTGLSSYEQYF. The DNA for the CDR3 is TGCGCCAGCAGCCCGAGGACAGGCTTGAGCTCCTACGAGCAGTACTTC.